This TCR beta chain was identified during a study of T-cell reconstitution after alpha-beta-depleted transplantation in children. Overall study results and limits: The study reportedly traced alpha-beta T cells about two months after transplant to several hundred expanded graft clones. Surviving recipient T cells and thymic progenitors accounted for the high day-60 TCRbeta diversity observed in some patients.

The TCRbeta library was prepared with unique molecular identifiers. TCRdb processed the PCR reads anew with MiXCR; each CDR3 protein has one entry. The sample shows 500,000 to 600,000 distinct CDR3 sequences, 25% to 30% of them seen only once. V lost 5 bases, J lost 1 base, and 14 bases lay in between. Germline lookup yields CDR1 SGHTA and CDR2 FQGNSA. The CDR3 length is 15 residues. There are a few counts of this clonotype. Its antigen is still unknown. This chain links TRBV7-2 with TRBJ1-1; a possible D gene is TRBD1 (5 bases). This clonotype was obtained from a boy younger than two with Wiskott-Aldrich syndrome, due to receive a stem cell transplant. The source material was PBMCs, sampled before TCRalphabeta/CD19-depleted stem cell transplant. CDR3: CASSGVSGGNTEAFF. The CDR3 DNA reads as TGTGCCAGCAGCGGAGTGTCCGGGGGGAACACTGAAGCTTTCTTT.